This TCR beta chain was identified in a study of cytomegalovirus exposure and HLA in healthy donors. Primers included in the PCR were 60 Vbeta and 13 Jbeta primers. Sequencing was performed with immunoSEQ multiplex PCR; in TCRdb, only in-frame clones are kept and a portion is missing. Among over 75,000 clones listed, over 65% were seen once. Sequenced input: PBMCs. The source is a woman aged 55-69 years in good health and CMV-seronegative.

The CDR3 DNA sequence: TGCAGTGCTAGAGACCCGCCAGGCGAGCATTTT. It yields the protein CSARDPPGEHF. The chain couples TRBV20-1 to TRBJ1-5; D not certain. This CDR3 contains 11 residues. Germline CDR1 reads DFQATT; CDR2 reads SNEGSKA (reference sequence). V was trimmed by 0 bases and J by 14 bases, leaving 11 bases between them.